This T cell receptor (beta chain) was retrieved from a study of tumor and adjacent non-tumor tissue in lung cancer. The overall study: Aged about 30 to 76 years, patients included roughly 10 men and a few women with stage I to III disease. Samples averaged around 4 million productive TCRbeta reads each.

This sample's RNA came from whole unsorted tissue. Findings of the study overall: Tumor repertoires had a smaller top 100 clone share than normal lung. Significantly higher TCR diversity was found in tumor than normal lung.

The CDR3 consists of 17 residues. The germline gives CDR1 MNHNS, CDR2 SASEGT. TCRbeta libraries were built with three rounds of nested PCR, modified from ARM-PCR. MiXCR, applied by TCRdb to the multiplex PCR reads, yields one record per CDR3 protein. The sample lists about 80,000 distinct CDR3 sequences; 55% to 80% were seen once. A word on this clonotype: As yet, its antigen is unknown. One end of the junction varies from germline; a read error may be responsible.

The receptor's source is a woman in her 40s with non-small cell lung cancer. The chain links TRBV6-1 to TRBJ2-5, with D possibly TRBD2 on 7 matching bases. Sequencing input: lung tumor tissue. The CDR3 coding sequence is TGTGCTAGCAGTCCGGGACGGGGGGCCTGGGACCAAGAGACCCAGTACTTC. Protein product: CASSPGRGAWDQETQYF.